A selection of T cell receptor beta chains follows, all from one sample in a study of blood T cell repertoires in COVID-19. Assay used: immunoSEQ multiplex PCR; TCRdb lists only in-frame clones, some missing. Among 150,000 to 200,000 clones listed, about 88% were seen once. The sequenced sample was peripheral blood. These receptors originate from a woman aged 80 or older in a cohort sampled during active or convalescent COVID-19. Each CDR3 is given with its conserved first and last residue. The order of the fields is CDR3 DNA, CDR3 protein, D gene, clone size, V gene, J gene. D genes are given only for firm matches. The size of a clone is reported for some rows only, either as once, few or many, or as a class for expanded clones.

TGTGCCAGCAGCCCCAGGGCGGGGGTCTACAATGAGCAGTTCTTC	CASSPRAGVYNEQFF	TRBD2	.	TRBV11-3	TRBJ2-1
TGTGCCAGCAGAGCCGGGCAGGGGGCCTACAATGAGCAGTTCTTC	CASRAGQGAYNEQFF	TRBD1	once	TRBV7-6	TRBJ2-1
TGTGCCTGGAGTGCAGGAGGTGCCAGGGGGACTGAAAAACTGTTTTTT	CAWSAGGARGTEKLFF	TRBD1	once	TRBV30	TRBJ1-4
TGTGCCAGCAGCCGCGACCGGGACAGGGGCTACGAGCAGTACTTC	CASSRDRDRGYEQYF	TRBD1	.	TRBV7-2	TRBJ2-7
TGTGCCAGCAGCTCTACAGGGGACTATGGCTACACCTTC	CASSSTGDYGYTF	TRBD1	medium-sized	TRBV5-4	TRBJ1-2
TGTGCCAGCAGCTCCACAGGGTATACTATCTCGAACACTGAAGCTTTCTTT	CASSSTGYTISNTEAFF	.	.	TRBV11-3	TRBJ1-1
TGTGCCAGTAGTATAAAGCATTGGACAGGGGACTATAATTCACCCCTCCACTTT	CASSIKHWTGDYNSPLHF	TRBD1	.	TRBV19	TRBJ1-6
TGTGCCAGCAGTTCACTGGGACAGGGCGGGAATCAGCCCCAGCATTTT	CASSSLGQGGNQPQHF	TRBD1	.	TRBV28	TRBJ1-5
TGTGCCAGCAGTTTCGGACAGCCCACCTATAATTCACCCCTCCACTTT	CASSFGQPTYNSPLHF	.	once	TRBV6-5	TRBJ1-6
TGTGCCAGCGCCCTGGGACAGGGGGCGGGCAATGAGCAGTTCTTC	CASALGQGAGNEQFF	TRBD1	.	TRBV9	TRBJ2-1
TGTGCCAGCATCCTAGACAGGGGGGGAAACACCATATATTTT	CASILDRGGNTIYF	TRBD1	once	TRBV28	TRBJ1-3
TGTGCCAGCAGATTGCTTACAGGGAACTATGGCTACACCTTC	CASRLLTGNYGYTF	.	.	TRBV11-2	TRBJ1-2
TGTGCCAGCAGTCCCACATCGGATACGCAGTATTTT	CASSPTSDTQYF	.	.	TRBV6-5	TRBJ2-3
TGTGCCAGCACCCCTAATAGCAATCAGCCCCAGCATTTT	CASTPNSNQPQHF	.	.	TRBV7-2	TRBJ1-5
TGCAGCGCCGGACAGGGAAACTCTGGAAACACCATATATTTT	CSAGQGNSGNTIYF	TRBD1	.	TRBV29-1	TRBJ1-3
TGTGCCAGCTCAACCGGGACAGGGGTTTACAATGAGCAGTTCTTC	CASSTGTGVYNEQFF	TRBD1	.	TRBV18	TRBJ2-1
TGCAGCGTTGTTTCCGACAGGGCCAGTGGCTACACCTTC	CSVVSDRASGYTF	TRBD1	.	TRBV29-1	TRBJ1-2
TGTGCCTGGTGGAAATCGGGATATAATTCACCCCTCCACTTT	CAWWKSGYNSPLHF	.	.	TRBV30	TRBJ1-6
TGTGCCAGCAGCTTAGGTCTAGCAAACACCATATATTTT	CASSLGLANTIYF	.	.	TRBV13	TRBJ1-3
TGTGCCAGCAGTATGGACAGCTCTAATGAAAAACTGTTTTTT	CASSMDSSNEKLFF	.	.	TRBV28	TRBJ1-4
TGTGCCAGCAGTTTAAGACTAGCGGGGCGGGCAGATACGCAGTATTTT	CASSLRLAGRADTQYF	TRBD2	.	TRBV6-5	TRBJ2-3
TGTGCCAGCTATGGGACAGGGGGATGGAACACTGAAGCTTTCTTT	CASYGTGGWNTEAFF	TRBD1	.	TRBV28	TRBJ1-1
TGTGCCATCAGTGAGGGTTTCAGCTCCTACAATGAGCAGTTCTTC	CAISEGFSSYNEQFF	.	.	TRBV10-3	TRBJ2-1
TGTGCCAGCAGCCAATCAGGGGTCGTATCCACAGATACGCAGTATTTT	CASSQSGVVSTDTQYF	.	.	TRBV7-9	TRBJ2-3
TGCAGCGTACAGGAAGGCGGCAATCAGCCCCAGCATTTT	CSVQEGGNQPQHF	.	.	TRBV29-1	TRBJ1-5
TGTGCCACCGCGGGACAGGGGTTGTTCGATTCACCCCTCCACTTT	CATAGQGLFDSPLHF	TRBD1	.	TRBV10-3	TRBJ1-6
TGTGCCAGTAGTGCCGGGACAGGGGGCGTAGGGGAGACCCAGTACTTC	CASSAGTGGVGETQYF	TRBD1	.	TRBV19	TRBJ2-5
TGCGCCAGCAGCCGCCCGGGGACAGTTCCTGGAGCTTTCTTT	CASSRPGTVPGAFF	TRBD1	once	TRBV4-1	TRBJ1-1
TGTGCCAGCAGCACCGACAGGGGGCCCTATGGCTACACCTTC	CASSTDRGPYGYTF	TRBD1	.	TRBV7-2	TRBJ1-2
TGTGCCAGCAGCGAGGGACTAGCGGGGGGGCATCGGACAGATACGCAGTATTTT	CASSEGLAGGHRTDTQYF	TRBD2	once	TRBV7-8	TRBJ2-3
TGTGCCAGCAGCCCACCCCCCCGTTGGCTCGGAGGAATAGCCAAAAACATTCAGTACTTC	CASSPPPRWLGGIAKNIQYF	.	.	TRBV11-3	TRBJ2-4
TGTGCCATCAGTGGGAGCCGGGGGGCAGAGACCCAGTACTTC	CAISGSRGAETQYF	.	.	TRBV10-3	TRBJ2-5
TGTGCCAGCAGTTTAGGTCAGGGTACTAACTATGGCTACACCTTC	CASSLGQGTNYGYTF	.	once	TRBV27	TRBJ1-2
TGTGCCAGCAGCCGACAGGGACCCTATGGCTACACCTTC	CASSRQGPYGYTF	TRBD1	once	TRBV3-1/TRBV3-2	TRBJ1-2
TGTGCCAGCAGTGAGGGTCAGCGGCCTCCATTCCATGAGCAGTTCTTC	CASSEGQRPPFHEQFF	.	once	TRBV6-1	TRBJ2-1
TGTGCCAGCACCGGACAGGGGGCCGGCGAGCAGTACTTC	CASTGQGAGEQYF	TRBD1	.	TRBV6-5	TRBJ2-7
TGTGCCAGCAGCTTAGCGGGCGGGGCCCATACCGCTGGAAACACCATATATTTT	CASSLAGGAHTAGNTIYF	.	.	TRBV7-9	TRBJ1-3
TGTGCCTGGAGTGACAGGGAAGCCTCGCCCCAGCATTTT	CAWSDREASPQHF	.	.	TRBV30	TRBJ1-5
TGTGCCAGCAGACGGGACAGGGGAACCCTGCAATACTTC	CASRRDRGTLQYF	TRBD1	.	TRBV27	TRBJ2-7
TGTGCCAGCAGCCAGATCCGACAGGGGGCAAAGAGTGGCTACACCTTC	CASSQIRQGAKSGYTF	TRBD1	.	TRBV7-2	TRBJ1-2
TGTGCCAGTAGTATGGGGGGAATCACGCTGCACAATACGCAGTATTTT	CASSMGGITLHNTQYF	.	once	TRBV19	TRBJ2-3
TGCGCCAGCAGCCGAATTGGACTAGCAGACTATTACAATGAGCAGTTCTTC	CASSRIGLADYYNEQFF	TRBD2	.	TRBV5-1	TRBJ2-1
TGTGCCAGCAGCTTAGTATTCGGTACAGGGGATGGAGATACGCAGTATTTT	CASSLVFGTGDGDTQYF	TRBD1	.	TRBV7-6	TRBJ2-3
TGTGCCAGCAGCTCCTCTGGGACAGCGTCTGGAAACACCATATATTTT	CASSSSGTASGNTIYF	TRBD1	.	TRBV7-2	TRBJ1-3
TGCAGTGCTAGTGAAACACCCCTGTACTATGGCTACACCTTC	CSASETPLYYGYTF	.	.	TRBV20-1	TRBJ1-2